The 32 T cell receptor beta chains listed next were all sequenced from one sample in a study of low-dose radiotherapy and immunotherapy resistance in tumors. Documented time point: after trial treatment. As for treatment: LDRT plus nivolumab, ipilimumab, low-dose cyclophosphamide and aspirin (RACIN trial). TRAV- and TRBV-specific primers, spanning alpha and beta chains, primed first-strand cDNA. Amplification of TCRs used a constant-region primer and V-primer adapter for roughly 20 PCR cycles. Each CDR3 protein gets one entry after TCRdb re-called the reads with MiXCR. Of 75,000 to 95,000 distinct CDR3 sequences in the sample, roughly 19% are singletons; the top ten hold 9.5% to 15%. The sample was PBMCs, taken after low-dose radiotherapy plus immunotherapy. These TCRs come from a female donor with ovarian cancer.

There are many counts of this clonotype. The rearrangement uses TRBV6-6 and TRBJ2-3; tentatively, D is TRBD1 (5 bases). Germline CDR1 MNHNY, CDR2 SVGAGI (reference sequence). V was pared by 4 bases and J by 6 bases, with 11 bases between. CDR3 length: 13 residues. In DNA, the CDR3 is TGTGCCAGCAGTTTGGGCCCAGGGGATACGCAGTATTTT. Translated, it gives CASSLGPGDTQYF.

At least ten counts were recorded for this clonotype. The V gene is TRBV28, the J gene TRBJ2-6, with no clear D. CDR3 length equals 15 residues. Trimming took 5 bases from V and 0 from J, leaving 8 bases between them. The V gene's germline CDR1 is MDHEN and CDR2 SYDVKM. The CDR3 sequence: CASSPHTSGANVLTF. CDR3 nucleotide sequence: TGTGCCAGCAGTCCCCATACCTCTGGGGCCAACGTCCTGACTTTC.

This clonotype was seen ten or more times. The V call is TRBV4-3, the J call TRBJ2-7, with TRBD2 matching over 9 bases. Trimming at V came to 0 bases and at J to 12 bases, leaving 12 bases not matched to a gene. Looked up from germline, CDR1 is LGHNA and CDR2 is YSLEER. CDR3 length: 15 residues. The CDR3 DNA is TGCGCCAGCAGCCAAGACCGGAGCGGGAGGCCGGCAAGGTACTTC. It is translated as CASSQDRSGRPARYF.

This clonotype was detected many times. The rearrangement links TRBV11-3 to TRBJ2-2; 10 nucleotides agree with TRBD2. The ends lost 1 base at V and 4 bases at J; junction bases unmatched: 12. Germline-derived CDR1 and CDR2 are SGHNT and YENEEA. This CDR3 contains 19 residues. The CDR3 DNA reads as TGTGCCAGCAGCTTAGCGAGGCTAGCGGGGGAAAGCTCCACCGGGGAGCTGTTTTTT. It specifies CASSLARLAGESSTGELFF.

Comment on this clonotype: This is likely an artifact of a read error, given a far larger clone one base away. The chain combines TRBV6-8 with TRBJ2-5; 10 bases fit TRBD2. The CDR3 is made up of 16 amino acids. From germline, CDR1 is MNHGY and CDR2 SAAAGT. The trim removed 4 bases at V and 7 bases at J, leaving 12 bases unmatched. CDR3 residues: CASSSGSGGVVVTQYF. CDR3 coding DNA: TGTGCCAGCAGTTCCGGGAGCGGGGGGGTAGTGGTGACCCAGTACTTC.

The chain joins TRBV7-8 to TRBJ1-4, with a weak D call TRBD1 (5 bases). The germline V and J ends were trimmed by 4 bases and 8 bases, with 14 bases remaining between them. The CDR3 contains 14 residues. Looked up from germline, CDR1 is SGHVS and CDR2 is FQNEAQ. Here the CDR3 reads CASSSPQGGEKLFF. CDR3 nucleotides: TGTGCCAGCAGCTCCCCCCAGGGCGGCGAAAAACTGTTTTTT.

This clonotype was detected many times. This chain links TRBV5-1 with TRBJ2-1, with D unresolved. The CDR3 is 12 amino acids. Germline V gene lookup returns CDR1 SGHRS and CDR2 YFSETQ. V dropped 0 bases and J dropped 8 bases, with 6 bases sitting between them. CDR3 in amino acids: CASSLAEYEQFF. For the CDR3, the DNA is TGCGCCAGCAGCTTGGCGGAGTATGAGCAGTTCTTC.

The chain has TRBV6-2 or TRBV6-3 and TRBJ2-2; D gene unclear. V was trimmed by 6 bases and J by 1 base, leaving 9 bases between them. The CDR3 covers 14 residues. Germline-derived CDR1 and CDR2 are MNHEY and SVGEGT. For the CDR3, the DNA is TGTGCCAGCAGGCGAGATAGGAACACCGGGGAGCTGTTTTTT. Protein product: CASRRDRNTGELFF.

This clonotype was observed many times. This chain uses TRBV19 with TRBJ2-7; no definite D call. CDR3 size: 14 residues. The germline V gene encodes CDR1 LNHDA and CDR2 SQIVND (reference sequence). V was trimmed by 4 bases and J by 0 bases, leaving 10 bases between them. DNA of the CDR3: TGTGCCAGTAGTAACCCCGAAACCTCCTACGAGCAGTACTTC. Residues: CASSNPETSYEQYF.

This clonotype occurred many times. The chain carries TRBV7-2 and TRBJ2-1, with TRBD2 identical over 8 bases. Germline V gene data show CDR1 as SGHTA and CDR2 as FQGNSA. This CDR3 contains 15 residues. After removal of 2 bases from V and 1 base from J, the junction contained 1 base not matched to a gene. The CDR3 region is CASSLSGGSYNEQFF. The CDR3 nucleotides read TGTGCCAGCAGCTTATCGGGAGGGTCCTACAATGAGCAGTTCTTC.

This clonotype was detected many times. The rearrangement links TRBV27 to TRBJ2-1; unclear D gene. The germline V gene encodes CDR1 MNHEY and CDR2 SMNVEV (reference sequence). V shed 10 bases and J shed 6 bases, with 22 bases lying between them. The CDR3 totals 15 residues. The CDR3 is CATSGSSADPNEQFF. In nucleotides, the CDR3 is TGTGCCACATCCGGTAGTAGTGCGGACCCCAATGAGCAGTTCTTC.

This clonotype was detected ten times or more. V is TRBV15 and J is TRBJ2-5, with no clear D. V was clipped by 0 bases and J by 2 bases, with 10 bases between them. The CDR3 totals 15 residues. CDR1 and CDR2 (germline): LNHNV, YYDKDF (reference sequence). This chain's CDR3 is CATSRELIQQETQYF. Written as DNA, the CDR3 is TGTGCCACCAGCAGAGAGCTAATCCAACAAGAGACCCAGTACTTC.

There are many counts of this clonotype. The junction shows a germline mismatch at one end, possibly a read error. The chain carries TRBV20-1 and TRBJ1-1; perhaps TRBD1 as D (5 bases). Per germline, CDR1 DFQATT and CDR2 SNEGSKA (reference sequence). The length of the CDR3 is 13 residues. The CDR3 bases are TGCAGTGCTAGTTCGGGGGTGAACTCTGAAGCTTTCTTT. Protein product: CSASSGVNSEAFF.

This clonotype showed up just a few times. The V and J genes are TRBV5-8 and TRBJ1-2; weak D call: TRBD1 (5 bases). The CDR3 spans 16 residues. Germline CDR1 is SGHTS and CDR2 is YDEGEE. V lost 3 bases and J 5 bases, leaving 20 bases between the germline ends. This CDR3 is CASSSMPLTGRYGYTF. The CDR3 DNA reads TGTGCCAGCAGCTCCATGCCCCTTACAGGAAGATATGGCTACACCTTC.

This clonotype was observed at least ten times. The V call is TRBV11-2, the J call TRBJ2-2; D gene ambiguous. Germline CDR1 SGHAT, CDR2 FQNNGV. V was clipped by 5 bases and J by 1 base, with 14 bases between them. The CDR3 contains 16 residues. In DNA, the CDR3 is TGTGCCAGCAGCGAGGAAGGCGACCAGAACACCGGGGAGCTGTTTTTT. Encoded protein: CASSEEGDQNTGELFF.

This clonotype was seen at least ten times. V and J are TRBV9 and TRBJ1-2; TRBD1 might be the D (5 bases). The CDR3 runs 14 residues. The germline CDR1 and CDR2 sequences are SGDLS and YYNGEE. Trimming took off 0 bases at V and 6 bases at J, with 12 bases between the two ends. In DNA form, the CDR3 reads TGTGCCAGCAGCGTAGGCTGGGGCGGCAATGGCTACACCTTC. It translates to CASSVGWGGNGYTF.

V gene TRBV3-1 combines with J gene TRBJ2-7; D remains unclear. CDR3 length: 16 residues. V gave up 0 bases and J gave up 0 bases, with 12 bases separating them. CDR1 and CDR2 (germline): LGHDT, YNNKEL (reference sequence). Here the CDR3 reads CASSQDNGLSSYEQYF. The DNA for the CDR3 is TGTGCCAGCAGCCAAGATAATGGGTTGAGCTCCTACGAGCAGTACTTC.

This clonotype was seen repeatedly, ten times or more. The junction and the germline gene differ at one end; a read error may be behind it. The chain recombines TRBV5-1 with TRBJ2-1, with TRBD2 matching 11 bases. The CDR3 has 15 amino acids. Per germline, CDR1 SGHRS and CDR2 YFSETQ. CDR3: CASSLGTSGYNEQFF. CDR3 nucleotides: TGTGCCAGCAGCCTAGGGACTAGCGGTTACAATGAGCAGTTCTTC.

This clonotype has ten or more counts. This chain uses TRBV12-3 or TRBV12-4 with TRBJ2-2; D is possibly TRBD1 (5 bases). The CDR3 consists of 17 residues. Deletions cut 5 bases from V and 0 bases from J, with 16 bases between. CDR3 in DNA: TGTGCCAGCAGTCTTGGGCACCTGGACACGAACACCGGGGAGCTGTTTTTT. This gives the protein CASSLGHLDTNTGELFF.

This clonotype occurred many times. This rearrangement joins TRBV28 to TRBJ2-5, with D maybe TRBD1 (5 bases). The germline V gene encodes CDR1 MDHEN and CDR2 SYDVKM. Trimming removed 2 bases at V and 9 bases at J, with 16 bases between. The CDR3 is made up of 14 amino acids. Written as DNA, the CDR3 is TGTGCCAGCAGTTTAAGGGGTATCGGTATTGCCCAGTACTTC. It yields the protein CASSLRGIGIAQYF.

This clonotype has a count of ten or more. The J gene is TRBJ2-7, the V gene TRBV6-2 or TRBV6-3; the D gene could be TRBD1 or TRBD2 (6 bases each). V lost 2 bases to trimming and J lost 2 bases, with 16 bases between them. The CDR3 loop spans 16 amino acids. CDR1 is MNHEY, CDR2 SVGEGT, per germline. The CDR3: CASSYGRGVVAYEQYF. The CDR3 bases are TGTGCCAGCAGTTACGGTAGGGGGGTGGTTGCCTACGAGCAGTACTTC.

This clonotype was counted a few times. A far bigger clonotype differs at one base, so this is likely a read error. V is TRBV5-4 and J is TRBJ2-1; TRBD1 matches at 11 bases. Trimming removed 4 bases from V and 10 bases from J; junction bases left unmatched: 13. This CDR3 region has 16 residues. Germline loops: CDR1 SGHNT, CDR2 YYREEE (reference sequence). CDR3 region: CASSQWGQGVSYEQFF. CDR3 bases: TGTGCCAGCAGCCAATGGGGACAGGGGGTCTCCTACGAGCAGTTCTTC.

This clonotype is medium-sized by share. The rearrangement links TRBV5-1 to TRBJ2-1; the match to TRBD2 covers 8 bases. The CDR3 totals 17 residues. The V gene end was trimmed by 1 base and the J gene end by 6 bases; junction bases not matched to a gene: 12. CDR1 is SGHRS and CDR2 is YFSETQ in the germline V gene. CDR3 amino acids: CASSLRAVAGGRNEQFF. DNA for the CDR3: TGCGCCAGCAGCTTGCGGGCGGTGGCGGGAGGACGCAATGAGCAGTTCTTC.

In this sample, this clonotype turned up many times. V and J are TRBV20-1 and TRBJ2-7, with 11 bases lining up with TRBD2. The junction had 6 bases not matched to a gene; V was cut back by 6 bases and J by 5 bases. CDR3 length equals 13 residues. Germline assignment: CDR1 DFQATT and CDR2 SNEGSKA (reference sequence). The CDR3 here is CSAPTSGKNEQYF. DNA of the CDR3: TGCAGTGCCCCGACTAGCGGGAAGAACGAGCAGTACTTC.

This clonotype was seen ten or more times. The rearrangement joins TRBV6-2 or TRBV6-3 to TRBJ2-1, with unresolved D. The germline V and J ends were trimmed by 10 bases and 4 bases, with 14 bases remaining between them. In germline, CDR1 is MNHEY, CDR2 SVGEGT. The CDR3 contains 13 residues. The CDR3 DNA reads as TGTGCCATAGAAAACCCCAGGTACAATGAGCAGTTCTTC. Its protein is CAIENPRYNEQFF.

This clonotype was recorded many times. The chain joins TRBV29-1 to TRBJ1-3, with no clear D. Trimming shortened V by 3 bases and J by 4 bases, and 4 bases separated the two germline ends. The CDR3 sequence is 11 residues long. Germline values: CDR1 SQVTM, CDR2 ANQGSEA. The CDR3 spells CSVDHGNTIYF. The DNA for the CDR3 is TGCAGCGTTGATCACGGAAACACCATATATTTT.

There are a few counts of this clonotype. A far larger clone is only one base removed, so a read error is likely. The genes are TRBV6-5 and TRBJ2-1; weak D call: TRBD2 (6 bases). The V end lost 5 bases, the J end lost 10 bases, and 15 bases lay between the germline ends. The CDR3 sequence is 13 residues long. Germline-derived CDR1 and CDR2 are MNHEY and SVGAGI. The CDR3 reads CASSPYGGGEQFF. DNA of the CDR3: TGTGCCAGCAGTCCGTATGGGGGAGGAGAGCAGTTCTTC.

This clonotype has ten or more counts. As DNA, the CDR3 is TGTGCCAGCAGCTTATGGGGAGGCCTTAGCAATCAGCCCCAGCATTTT. Translating it yields CASSLWGGLSNQPQHF. This chain connects TRBV7-2 to TRBJ1-5; D gene uncertain. CDR1 and CDR2 from the germline V gene are SGHTA and FQGNSA. This CDR3 comprises 16 residues. V gave up 2 bases and J gave up 0 bases, with 11 bases separating them.

The chain has TRBV29-1 and TRBJ1-5; 7 nucleotides line up with TRBD1. The CDR3 has 13 residues. The V segment lost 7 bases and the J segment 6 bases; nucleotides outside the gene matches: 9. In germline, CDR1 is SQVTM, CDR2 ANQGSEA. CDR3 loop: CSAHTGVGQPQHF. In DNA, the CDR3 is TGCAGCGCCCACACAGGGGTTGGTCAGCCCCAGCATTTT.

This clonotype was observed a handful of times. V gene TRBV24-1 combines with J gene TRBJ2-3; 10 bases are shared with TRBD2. In germline, CDR1 is KGHDR, CDR2 SFDVKD. The CDR3 totals 15 residues. The J segment lost 3 bases and the V segment lost 7 bases, leaving 6 bases of the junction unmatched. CDR3 amino acids: CATSASGRLTDTQYF. CDR3 nucleotides: TGTGCCACCAGCGCTAGCGGGAGATTAACAGATACGCAGTATTTT.

This clonotype was picked up many times. The V call is TRBV4-2, the J call TRBJ1-5; no clear D. The CDR3 loop spans 13 amino acids. V was trimmed by 2 bases and J by 11 bases, leaving 13 bases between them. Germline V lookup: CDR1 LGHNA, CDR2 YNFKEQ. The chain's CDR3 is CASSQKGGATQHF. CDR3 DNA sequence: TGTGCCAGCAGCCAAAAGGGCGGCGCGACCCAGCATTTT.

This clonotype was detected ten times or more. The chain is built from TRBV4-1 and TRBJ2-2; unclear D gene. The CDR3 has 17 amino acids. Germline CDR1 reads MGHRA; CDR2 reads YSYEKL. V was cut by 0 bases and J by 0 bases, with 11 bases left in between. The CDR3: CASSQDLWGSNTGELFF. The CDR3 nucleotides are TGCGCCAGCAGCCAAGATTTGTGGGGTTCGAACACCGGGGAGCTGTTTTTT.